A selection of T cell receptor beta chains follows, all from one sample in a study of Ad26.COV2.S vaccination and SARS-CoV-2 variants. Only in-frame clones appear in the TCRdb table, and some are missing; sequencing was by immunoSEQ multiplex PCR. The repertoire holds hundreds of thousands of clones, about nine tenths seen once, with less than 15% in the top ten. Here the sequenced sample was peripheral blood, taken in a trial of Ad26.COV2.S vaccine versus placebo. The receptors were sampled from a person aged 18-60 years who received the Ad26.COV2.S COVID-19 vaccine or a placebo. Each CDR3 is given with its conserved first and last residue. The D gene is left open where the match is weak. Expanded clones are given a class, and other clones once, few, many or no size at all.

J | size | D | V | DNA | CDR3
TRBJ1-1 | NA | NA | TRBV4-1 | TGCGCCAGCAGCCTCAGCAGTTACACTGAAGCTTTCTTT | CASSLSSYTEAFF
TRBJ1-5 | few | NA | TRBV7-8 | TGTGCCAGCAGCTTAGCTGGGAGTTGGGGTGGTCAGCCCCAGCATTTT | CASSLAGSWGGQPQHF
TRBJ2-2 | NA | NA | TRBV7-9 | TGTGCCAGCAGCTTAATTAGGCGTCCCGGGGAGCTGTTTTTT | CASSLIRRPGELFF
TRBJ2-1 | NA | TRBD2 | TRBV7-2 | TGTGCCAGCAGCAGAGGGACTAGTTATGTGGATGAGCAGTTCTTC | CASSRGTSYVDEQFF
TRBJ2-3 | NA | NA | TRBV4-1 | TGCGCCAGCAGCCAAGGGTTTAGCACAGATACGCAGTATTTT | CASSQGFSTDTQYF
TRBJ2-7 | NA | TRBD2 | TRBV5-6 | TGTGCCAGCAGCGTCGGACTAGCGGTAGACTTC | CASSVGLAVDF
TRBJ2-7 | NA | TRBD1 | TRBV11-2 | TGTGCCAGCAGCCAATATAGACAGGGACCCTACGAGCAGTACTTC | CASSQYRQGPYEQYF
TRBJ1-2 | NA | NA | TRBV20-1 | TGCAGTGCTACAGGGAACTATGGCTACACCTTC | CSATGNYGYTF
TRBJ1-2 | NA | NA | TRBV7-9 | TGTGCCAGCAGCTTGGTAGGACTTAACTATGGCTACACCTTC | CASSLVGLNYGYTF
TRBJ1-1 | once | TRBD1 | TRBV5-4 | TGTGCCAGCAGCCCTGTAGCAGGGGGCACTGAAGCTTTCTTT | CASSPVAGGTEAFF
TRBJ1-5 | NA | NA | TRBV4-2 | TGTGCCACAGGAGATGGCAATCAGCCCCAGCATTTT | CATGDGNQPQHF
TRBJ2-2 | NA | NA | TRBV6-5 | TGTGCCATCAGACCTTACACGAACACCGGGGAGCTGTTTTTT | CAIRPYTNTGELFF
TRBJ2-3 | NA | NA | TRBV28 | TGTGCCAGCAGTCCTAGCACAGATACGCAGTATTTT | CASSPSTDTQYF
TRBJ2-7 | NA | NA | TRBV5-4 | TGTGCCAGCAGCTTGGGGGTCGGGGCCTACGAGCAGTACTTC | CASSLGVGAYEQYF